A selection of T cell receptor beta chains follows, all from one sample in a study of regulatory T cells in long-lasting Graves disease. TCRdb re-called the multiplex PCR reads with MiXCR, one entry per CDR3 protein. This sample has hundreds of thousands of distinct CDR3 sequences, with around a sixth found just once. The specimen comprised peripheral blood mononuclear cells (PBMCs), sampled at new diagnosis, from a patient treated with antithyroid drugs. Every receptor here comes from a female donor with Graves disease. Both conserved end residues are part of each CDR3. A D gene is named only where the DNA matches it firmly. For some rows the clone size is stated as once, few or many, or as a class when expanded; others skip it.

j_call clone_size v_call d_call cdr3_nt cdr3_aa
TRBJ2-7 . TRBV27 . TGTGCCAGCAAACGTGACGGGAGTGCCGAGCAGTACTTC CASKRDGSAEQYF
TRBJ1-5 . TRBV20-1 TRBD1 TGCAGTGCTATAGTCCCCTCCGGGACAGGGAGGGGGTTGGGCAATCAGCCCCAGCATTTT CSAIVPSGTGRGLGNQPQHF
TRBJ2-7 . TRBV19 TRBD2 TGTGCCAGTAGTATCCCCGGACTAGCGTCCGTCGAGCAGTACTTC CASSIPGLASVEQYF
TRBJ2-1 many TRBV29-1 TRBD1 TGCAGCGCCGAAGCCACCGGGACAGGGAACAATGAGCAGTTCTTC CSAEATGTGNNEQFF
TRBJ2-2 . TRBV9 . TGTGCCAGCAGCGTAGGGGGGGGGCCTTCGGGCACCGGGGAGCTGTTTTTT CASSVGGGPSGTGELFF
TRBJ1-2 many TRBV7-9 . TGTGCCAGCACTGAGGCTGAGTTTGGATATGGCTACACCTTC CASTEAEFGYGYTF
TRBJ1-4 many TRBV3-1 . TGTGCCAGCAGCCTAACAGGTGAAACGGGTGAAAAACTGTTTTTT CASSLTGETGEKLFF
TRBJ1-5 many TRBV7-6 . TGTGCCAGCAGCAGGGGGAGGGAACAGCCCCAGCATTTT CASSRGREQPQHF
TRBJ1-4 many TRBV4-1 TRBD1 TGCGCCAGCAGCCTTACAGGGGGCGGGTACACTAATGAAAAACTGTTTTTT CASSLTGGGYTNEKLFF
TRBJ2-1 many TRBV13 TRBD1 TGTGCCAGCAGCGCCCGGGACAGGGGCTACAATGAGCAGTTCTTC CASSARDRGYNEQFF
TRBJ1-4 few TRBV5-1 TRBD1 TGCGCCAGCACCCGGCGAGGGGGCGGGGATGAAAAACTGTTTTTT CASTRRGGGDEKLFF
TRBJ1-1 many TRBV20-1 . TGCAGTGCTAGAGTTCCTTCGGCAGGGCCCAACACTGAAGCTTTCTTT CSARVPSAGPNTEAFF
TRBJ2-7 . TRBV7-9 . TGTGCCAGCAGAGCTGACAGCTCCTACGAGCAGTACTTC CASRADSSYEQYF
TRBJ1-2 few TRBV6-1 TRBD1 TGTGCCAGCAGGAGACAGGGGTCTGGCTACACCTTC CASRRQGSGYTF
TRBJ2-1 many TRBV7-3 TRBD2 TGTGCCAGCAGCTCTCAGCTTGGGGGGGCCTACAATGAGCAGTTCTTC CASSSQLGGAYNEQFF
TRBJ1-2 many TRBV20-1 . TGCAGTGGTCAGAGTTACTATGGCTACACCTTC CSGQSYYGYTF
TRBJ2-1 many TRBV5-4 . TGTGCCAGCAGCGCCGAACAGGGTTACAATGAGCAGTTCTTC CASSAEQGYNEQFF
TRBJ2-3 many TRBV7-9 . TGTGCCAGCAGCCGGCGGTTAGGGGCAGGCACAGATACGCAGTATTTT CASSRRLGAGTDTQYF
TRBJ1-2 . TRBV29-1 . TGCAGCGTTCCGCAAAGGGTTTATGGCTACACCTTC CSVPQRVYGYTF
TRBJ1-3 . TRBV19 . TGTGCCACCCTAAGGACAAGCTCTGGAAACACCATATATTTT CATLRTSSGNTIYF
TRBJ2-7 . TRBV30 TRBD2 TGTGCCTGGAGTGACGGACTAGCGGGCGCCGAGCAGTACTTC CAWSDGLAGAEQYF
TRBJ2-7 many TRBV12-3/TRBV12-4 TRBD2 TGTGCCAGCAGTTTTTCCACCGGGACTAGCGTATTATACGAGCAGTACTTC CASSFSTGTSVLYEQYF
TRBJ2-1 . TRBV6-2/TRBV6-3 . TGTGCCAGCAGTTGGGTTACTACCCATGGTGAGCAGTTCTTC CASSWVTTHGEQFF
TRBJ2-1 . TRBV10-3 . TGTGCCATCAGTGAGCCCGGGATACAGGGCTACAATGAGCAGTTCTTC CAISEPGIQGYNEQFF
TRBJ2-2 few TRBV9 . TGTGCCAGCAGCGTAGCACGAGGGGGATTGAACACCGGGGAGCTGTTTTTT CASSVARGGLNTGELFF
TRBJ2-1 few TRBV6-1 TRBD1 TGTGCCAGCAGTGAAGCATGGGCCGGGACAGGGGGCAATGAGCAGTTCTTC CASSEAWAGTGGNEQFF
TRBJ2-5 . TRBV25-1 TRBD2 TGTGCCAGCAGTGACGGGGGGCAAGAGACCCAGTACTTC CASSDGGQETQYF
TRBJ1-4 many TRBV27 . TGTGCCAGCAGTTTTCATGCCAGAGGTTCGGCGAATGAAAAACTGTTTTTT CASSFHARGSANEKLFF
TRBJ1-1 many TRBV13 . TGTGCCAGCAGCCCCTCATATATAGGACATGAAGCTTTCTTT CASSPSYIGHEAFF
TRBJ2-1 few TRBV9 TRBD2 TGTGCCAGCAGCGTAGGCGGGGGTACGGTTGAGCAGTTCTTC CASSVGGGTVEQFF
TRBJ1-2 . TRBV6-5 . TGTGCCAGCAGTTACGCACGGACCTCTAACTATGGCTACACCTTC CASSYARTSNYGYTF
TRBJ1-1 many TRBV28 . TGTGCCAGCAGCCCTAGGCGGGGGGTGGTGACTGAAGCTTTCTTT CASSPRRGVVTEAFF
TRBJ2-1 few TRBV9 . TGTGCCAGCAGCGTATTCGGGACCAACAATGAGCAGTTCTTC CASSVFGTNNEQFF
TRBJ1-2 many TRBV30 . TGTGCCTGGAGTGAGCTAGGGATGGGCTACACCTTC CAWSELGMGYTF
TRBJ1-1 many TRBV28 TRBD1 TGTGCCAGCAGTTTATCCCGCCTTCCTGGACAGGGGAACACTGAAGCTTTCTTT CASSLSRLPGQGNTEAFF
TRBJ2-5 few TRBV9 TRBD2 TGTGCCAGCAGCGTAGCGGCGGGGGGGCAAGAGACCCAGTACTTC CASSVAAGGQETQYF
TRBJ2-1 many TRBV6-1 . TGTGCCAGCTGTAGCACATCCCAGACCAATGAGCAGTTCTTC CASCSTSQTNEQFF
TRBJ2-7 many TRBV27 . TGTGCCAGCAGTTCCTTCCAGGGGCGGAGCTGGGATTACGAGCAGTACTTC CASSSFQGRSWDYEQYF